These 10 T cell receptor beta chains were sequenced from one sample in a study of tumor-infiltrating lymphocytes in primary liver carcinoma (dated by TCRdb to about 2017). TCRdb names Illumina HiSeq 2500 as the instrument used. A constant-region primer and ProtoScript II reverse transcriptase were used to reverse-transcribe TCRbeta-specific cDNA from around 540 ng total RNA. Three nested multiplex PCR rounds, following a slightly modified ARM-PCR procedure, were used to build the TCRbeta libraries. Each of the first two PCR rounds ran for around 10 cycles using multiplex TRBV1-TRBV30 forward primers together with a Cbeta reverse primer. TCRdb reanalyzed the raw reads on its own, using fastp at Q25 for trimming and MiXCR for clone calling, and kept in-frame beta chains. Rows with one shared CDR3 protein collapse into an entry with the most common genes and DNA. Recorded for this sample are about 84,000 distinct CDR3 sequences; approximately 72% of them occurred a single time. Approximately 19% of the sample is taken by the ten largest.

Total RNA and DNA were co-extracted without cell sorting from roughly 20-30 mg of bulk tissue using the AllPrep DNA/RNA mini kit. The sample comprised liver tumor tissue from sampling region 1. This specimen's cell subset or site label, interpreted: tumor region T1, superior pole. These receptors came from a middle-aged man with primary liver carcinoma and hepatitis B virus infection.

For this clonotype: The junction and the germline gene differ at one end; a read error may be behind it. The genes are TRBV12-3 or TRBV12-4 and TRBJ2-4; TRBD2 aligns across 9 bases. CDR3 length: 14 residues. CDR3 in amino acids: CASSVALAGFGGDF. CDR3 DNA: TGTGCCAGCAGCGTGGCACTAGCGGGCTTCGGTGGGGACTTC.

V gene TRBV5-1 combines with J gene TRBJ1-1; D is unresolved. This CDR3 has 16 residues. The V end lost 4 bases, the J end lost 4 bases, and 20 bases lay between the germline ends. Germline CDR1 is SGHRS and CDR2 is YFSETQ. CDR3 protein: CASSLGLDQLSTEAFF. In nucleotides, the CDR3 is TGCGCCAGCAGCCTCGGATTGGACCAGTTGAGCACTGAAGCTTTCTTT.

In the case of this clonotype: At one boundary the junction diverges from the germline segment, which might be a read error. V and J are TRBV7-7 and TRBJ2-2; TRBD2 is a possible D gene (6 bases). Looked up from germline, CDR1 is SSHAT and CDR2 is FNYEAQ (reference sequence). This CDR3 contains 17 residues. The CDR3 DNA follows: TGTGCTAGCAGCCATATGAGCGGGCCCCCCGGGGCCGGGGAGCTGTTGTTT. Encoded protein: CASSHMSGPPGAGELLF.

Comments on this clonotype: One end of the junction fails to match germline, which may point to a read error. The V call is TRBV4-1, the J call TRBJ2-7; 8 bases agree with TRBD1. This CDR3 spans 15 amino acids. Germline CDR1 and CDR2: MGHRA and YSYEKL. As DNA, the CDR3 is TGCGCCGGCAGCCTCGGGACAGGATGCCACTACGAGCAGTACTTC. Translation: CAGSLGTGCHYEQYF.

The chain links TRBV4-1 to TRBJ2-3; TRBD1 is a possible D gene (5 bases). The germline gives CDR1 MGHRA, CDR2 YSYEKL. The CDR3 consists of 16 residues. CDR3 residues: CTNRHAKMYGADTQYF. Written as DNA, the CDR3 is TGCACCAACAGGCATGCCAAAATGTATGGGGCAGATACGCAGTATTTT.

Remarks on this clonotype: One end of the junction does not line up with germline, which may come from a read error. The J gene is TRBJ1-2, the V gene TRBV11-2; possible D gene TRBD1, 6 bases. This CDR3 region has 13 residues. The V gene's germline CDR1 is SGHAT and CDR2 FQNNGV. The CDR3 loop reads CASSLGGSYGYTF. Here the CDR3 DNA reads TGTGCCAGTAGCTTAGGGGGGAGCTATGGCTACACCTTC.

Comments on this clonotype: A junction end diverges from the germline sequence, so it may reflect a read error. The chain joins TRBV7-9 to TRBJ2-7; possible D gene TRBD1, 6 bases. The CDR3 covers 15 residues. CDR1 is SEHNR and CDR2 is FQNEAQ in the germline V gene (reference sequence). This chain's CDR3 is CASSFTRGSSYEQHF. CDR3 sequence (DNA): TGTGCCAGCAGCTTTACAAGGGGGAGCTCCTACGAGCAGCACTTC.

This clonotype has a count of ten or more. The rearrangement links TRBV6-6 to TRBJ2-5, with 8 bases lining up with TRBD2. The junction had 6 bases not matched to a gene; V was cut back by 4 bases and J by 5 bases. The CDR3 is made up of 14 amino acids. Germline V gene data show CDR1 as MNHNY and CDR2 as SVGAGI (reference sequence). CDR3 protein: CASSSSGGRETQYF. The CDR3 DNA sequence: TGTGCCAGCAGTTCCTCGGGGGGGAGGGAGACCCAGTACTTC.

With regard to this clonotype: This may be a read error, as it is one base from a much larger clone. V and J are TRBV2 and TRBJ2-5; no firm D call. Germline loops: CDR1 SNHLY, CDR2 FYNNEI. V was cut by 3 bases and J by 5 bases, with 10 bases left in between. The CDR3 covers 13 residues. The CDR3 loop is CASSDSGMETQYF. DNA for the CDR3: TGTGCCAGCAGTGATTCGGGTATGGAGACCCAGTACTTC.

Written as DNA, the CDR3 is TGCAGCGTTGACGGGTGGCAAGAGACCCAGTACTTC. Protein: CSVDGWQETQYF. The V and J genes are TRBV29-1 and TRBJ2-5, with no clear D. Per germline, CDR1 SQVTM and CDR2 ANQGSEA. V was clipped by 3 bases and J by 2 bases, with 7 bases between them. The CDR3 has 12 residues.